This TCR beta chain was profiled in a study of blood T cell repertoires in COVID-19. Study-wide background: Specimens from acute and convalescent COVID-19 originated in the United States, Italy and Spain.

Libraries were prepared by immunoSEQ multiplex PCR; TCRdb keeps only in-frame clonotypes and omits some of them. The sample lists about 240,000 clones; around 85% were seen once. The CDR3 is 14 amino acids. Germline CDR1 and CDR2: SGHDN and FVKESK. The trim removed 4 bases at V and 5 bases at J, leaving 7 bases unmatched. Enrolled through a virtual design, the participants were between roughly 18 and 100 years of age and came from under 30 US areas. The specimen sequenced was PBMCs or T cells enriched from blood (not recorded which). The TCR was taken from a woman aged 40-49 years with acute COVID-19. V gene TRBV14 combines with J gene TRBJ2-7; the match to TRBD1 covers 8 bases. CDR3 sequence: CASSRWQGANEQYF. The CDR3 bases are TGTGCCAGCAGCCGCTGGCAGGGGGCAAACGAGCAGTACTTC.